This T cell receptor beta chain stems from a study of neoadjuvant nivolumab and ipilimumab in lung cancer. Study summary: Patients got nivolumab 3 mg/kg on days 1, 15 and 29; combination added ipilimumab 1 mg/kg day 1.

Study-level results: TCR sequencing covered a small number of samples. Resected-tumor TCR richness correlated positively with pretherapy blood richness. Only two of four nivolumab-treated tumors gained richness and clonality by surgery.

Trimming removed 2 bases from V and 4 bases from J; junction bases left unmatched: 6. Germline assignment: CDR1 SGHKS and CDR2 YYEKEE (reference sequence). This CDR3 is built from 15 residues. Of note for this clone: The antigen is unknown.

The repertoire was sequenced with immunoSEQ multiplex PCR; TCRdb's copy has only in-frame clones and lacks some. The sample shows about 28,000 clones, more than 75% of them seen only once. The rearrangement links TRBV5-5 to TRBJ2-3; 8 bases align to TRBD2. The origin of this receptor is an adult with non-small cell lung cancer. Sample: tumor tissue, taken after neoadjuvant nivolumab, alone or with ipilimumab, at or shortly before surgery. In DNA form, the CDR3 reads TGTGCCAGCAGCTTCATAGCGGGGAACCCAGATACGCAGTATTTT. This encodes CASSFIAGNPDTQYF. The variable domain in full, completed from reference TRBV5-5 and TRBJ2-3, reads DAGVTQSPTHLIKTRGQQVTLRCSPISGHKSVSWYQQVLGQGPQFIFQYYEKEERGRGNFPDRFSARQFPNYSSELNVNALLLGDSALYLCASSFIAGNPDTQYFGPGTRLTVL.